These 22 T cell receptor beta chains were sequenced from one sample in a study of cytomegalovirus exposure and HLA in healthy donors. Primers for the PCR totalled 60 Vbeta and 13 Jbeta. Method: immunoSEQ multiplex PCR; TCRdb's copy keeps in-frame clones and lacks some. In the table there are approximately 170,000 clones, roughly 71% of which are singletons. Material for sequencing was PBMCs. These TCRs come from a girl aged 5-17 years in good health and CMV-seronegative.

The gene calls are TRBV19 and TRBJ1-1; no definite D call. The germline CDR1 and CDR2 sequences are LNHDA and SQIVND (reference sequence). The CDR3 contains 14 residues. V was cut by 6 bases and J by 1 base, with 12 bases left in between. The CDR3 DNA is TGTGCCAGTAGCCTCTCGGGAGGGAACACTGAAGCTTTCTTT. Amino acid sequence: CASSLSGGNTEAFF.

J is TRBJ1-1 and V is TRBV6-6; 9 bases match TRBD1. The CDR3 consists of 15 residues. CDR1 is MNHNY, CDR2 SVGAGI, per germline (reference sequence). After removal of 4 bases from V and 12 bases from J, the junction contained 15 bases not matched to a gene. Here the CDR3 reads CASSSPTGGVRGTFF. In nucleotides, the CDR3 is TGTGCCAGCAGTTCCCCAACAGGGGGCGTTAGGGGAACTTTCTTT.

The chain couples TRBV7-6 to TRBJ1-1; 8 nucleotides line up with TRBD1. Germline V gives CDR1 SGHVS, CDR2 FNYEAQ. The CDR3 has 14 amino acids. The J segment lost 4 bases and the V segment lost 5 bases, leaving 6 bases of the junction unmatched. The CDR3 coding sequence is TGTGCCAGCAGCAGACCTGACAGGGGCACTGAAGCTTTCTTT. Its translation is CASSRPDRGTEAFF. Looking up the rest from reference TRBV7-6 and TRBJ1-1 gives the full variable domain: GAGVSQSPRYKVTKRGQDVALRCDPISGHVSLYWYRQALGQGPEFLTYFNYEAQQDKSGLPNDRFSAERPEGSISTLTIQRTEQRDSAMYRCASSRPDRGTEAFFGQGTRLTVV.

CDR3 in DNA: TGTGCCTGTCCCCACTCCGGGACACCTTTAAACTATGGCTACACCTTC. It codes for CACPHSGTPLNYGYTF. This rearrangement joins TRBV30 to TRBJ1-2; a weak D match, TRBD1 (6 bases). The CDR3 extends over 16 amino acids. Germline CDR1 reads GTSNPN; CDR2 reads SVGIG (reference sequence). Trimming shortened V by 6 bases and J by 2 bases, and 22 bases separated the two germline ends.

The gene calls are TRBV28 and TRBJ1-5, with a weak D call TRBD1 (5 bases). The CDR3 runs to 15 residues. Trimming pared 3 bases from V and 2 bases from J, leaving 11 bases between. Germline CDR1 MDHEN, CDR2 SYDVKM. CDR3 DNA sequence: TGTGCCAGCAGTTTTGTAACGACAGGCAATCAGCCCCAGCATTTT. This codes for CASSFVTTGNQPQHF.

This clone was seen a handful of times. In DNA, the CDR3 is TGTGCCAGCAGCTTGGGGGACTGGAAGACCCAGTACTTC. Protein product: CASSLGDWKTQYF. V and J are TRBV7-9 and TRBJ2-5; a possible D gene is TRBD2 (6 bases). The CDR3 runs to 13 residues. Germline V lookup: CDR1 SEHNR, CDR2 FQNEAQ (reference sequence). Trimming pared 3 bases from V and 6 bases from J, leaving 11 bases between. Looking up the rest from reference TRBV7-9 and TRBJ2-5 gives the full variable domain: DTGVSQNPRHKITKRGQNVTFRCDPISEHNRLYWYRQTLGQGPEFLTYFQNEAQLEKSRLLSDRFSAERPKGSFSTLEIQRTEQGDSAMYLCASSLGDWKTQYFGPGTRLLVL.

This chain connects TRBV5-1 to TRBJ2-7; possibly TRBD1 for D (6 bases). This CDR3 has 14 residues. Between the trimmed V and J ends, which lost 5 bases and 4 bases, there was a span of 16 bases. The germline V gene encodes CDR1 SGHRS and CDR2 YFSETQ. CDR3 amino acids: CASRRGTTGYEQYF. For the CDR3, the DNA is TGCGCCAGCAGAAGAGGGACAACCGGTTACGAGCAGTACTTC.

The gene calls are TRBV7-9 and TRBJ1-5; D unresolved. CDR1 SEHNR and CDR2 FQNEAQ come from the germline V gene (reference sequence). This CDR3 has 17 residues. The V and J ends lost 2 bases and 0 bases respectively, with 14 bases between them. This chain's CDR3 is CASSLSLSRNSNQPQHF. CDR3 DNA sequence: TGTGCCAGCAGCTTAAGTCTTAGCAGAAATAGCAATCAGCCCCAGCATTTT. The variable domain in full, completed from reference TRBV7-9 and TRBJ1-5, reads DTGVSQNPRHKITKRGQNVTFRCDPISEHNRLYWYRQTLGQGPEFLTYFQNEAQLEKSRLLSDRFSAERPKGSFSTLEIQRTEQGDSAMYLCASSLSLSRNSNQPQHFGDGTRLSIL.

V gene TRBV29-1 combines with J gene TRBJ2-7, with 8 bases fitting TRBD1. Germline V CDR1 and CDR2: SQVTM, ANQGSEA. V shed 2 bases, J shed 2 bases, and the junction held 5 bases outside the gene matches. This CDR3 is built from 14 residues. CDR3 in DNA: TGCAGCGTTGAACCCAGGACAGGGACCTACGAGCAGTACTTC. Translation gives CSVEPRTGTYEQYF.

V gene TRBV19 combines with J gene TRBJ1-6; 7 nucleotides agree with TRBD1. In germline, CDR1 is LNHDA, CDR2 SQIVND (reference sequence). The CDR3 runs to 15 residues. V lost 5 bases, J lost 7 bases, and 8 bases stayed unmatched. The CDR3 DNA sequence: TGTGCCAGTAGTGACCTACAGGGGAGCAATTCACCCCTCCACTTT. It encodes CASSDLQGSNSPLHF.

The gene calls are TRBV5-1 and TRBJ1-4; 12 positions match TRBD1. The CDR3 has 14 amino acids. Trimming cost V 4 bases and J 7 bases; bases outside gene matches: 2. CDR1 SGHRS and CDR2 YFSETQ come from the germline V gene. CDR3 nucleotides: TGCGCCAGCAGCCAGGGACAGGGGGCTGAAAAACTGTTTTTT. Its protein product is CASSQGQGAEKLFF.

This chain connects TRBV25-1 to TRBJ1-4; the D is unclear. Germline loops: CDR1 MGHDK, CDR2 SYGVNS. This CDR3 has 15 amino acids. Deletions cut 2 bases from V and 6 bases from J, with 13 bases between. The CDR3 nucleotides are TGTGCCAGCAGTGAAGCTGCAGGTTCGGATGAAAAACTGTTTTTT. As protein: CASSEAAGSDEKLFF. Together with reference TRBV25-1 and TRBJ1-4, the CDR3 gives the full variable domain: EADIYQTPRYLVIGTGKKITLECSQTMGHDKMYWYQQDPGMELHLIHYSYGVNSTEKGDLSSESTVSRIRTEHFPLTLESARPSHTSQYLCASSEAAGSDEKLFFGSGTQLSVL.

The chain recombines TRBV27 with TRBJ2-3, with D uncertain. The V end lost 2 bases, the J end lost 2 bases, and 5 bases lay between the germline ends. The V gene's germline CDR1 is MNHEY and CDR2 SMNVEV (reference sequence). The length of the CDR3 is 13 residues. The CDR3 protein is CASSLTNTDTQYF. In DNA, the CDR3 is TGTGCCAGCAGTTTAACTAACACAGATACGCAGTATTTT.

The V call is TRBV5-1, the J call TRBJ2-1; TRBD2 matches at 8 bases. Germline trimming cut 0 bases from V and 7 bases from J; bases unmatched to any gene: 6. Germline CDR1 is SGHRS and CDR2 is YFSETQ. This CDR3 is built from 15 residues. The CDR3 DNA reads as TGCGCCAGCAGCTTGGCACTAGCGGAGACTAATGAGCAGTTCTTC. It specifies CASSLALAETNEQFF.

This chain links TRBV7-2 with TRBJ1-6, with D unresolved. This CDR3 has 14 residues. Germline CDR1 SGHTA, CDR2 FQGNSA. Between the trimmed V and J ends, which lost 1 base and 8 bases, there was a span of 9 bases. The CDR3 DNA follows: TGTGCCAGCAGCTTAGGGACGGGATATTCACCCCTCCACTTT. Its translation is CASSLGTGYSPLHF.

V and J are TRBV29-1 and TRBJ2-1, with TRBD2 matching 7 bases. The V and J ends lost 5 bases and 4 bases, in that order; junction bases with no gene match: 8. The CDR3 runs 14 residues. Germline V gives CDR1 SQVTM, CDR2 ANQGSEA. The CDR3 is CSVISGGRYNEQFF. Written as DNA, the CDR3 is TGCAGCGTTATATCGGGGGGAAGGTACAATGAGCAGTTCTTC.

The V call is TRBV12-2, the J call TRBJ1-2; TRBD1, the table's D call, was not compared with the DNA. TRBV12-2 is a listed pseudogene. The CDR3 length is 15 residues. The DNA for the CDR3 is TGTGCAAGTCGCTTAGAAGGACAGGCACTAGATGGCTACACCTTC. As protein: CASRLEGQALDGYTF.

In its sample, this clone was seen a few times. This chain joins TRBV7-9 and TRBJ1-6; D remains ambiguous. The germline CDR1 and CDR2 sequences are SEHNR and FQNEAQ (reference sequence). CDR3 size: 14 residues. Trimming stripped 4 bases from V and 5 bases from J, with 9 bases between. The CDR3 region has the DNA TGTGCCAGCAGCTCGACATATAATAATTCACCCCTCCACTTT. Amino acid sequence: CASSSTYNNSPLHF.

A word on this clone: One junction end disagrees with the germline gene, perhaps due to a read error. Other DNA sequences of this sample code for an identical CDR3. The chain joins TRBV29-1 to TRBJ2-1, with TRBD2 as a possible D gene (5 bases). The CDR3 sequence is 11 residues long. The germline V gene has CDR1 SQVTM and CDR2 ANQGSEA. CDR3 coding DNA: TGTAGCGTTGTTTCCCCCGATGAGCAGTTCTTC. Its protein is CSVVSPDEQFF.

V usage is TRBV7-2 and J usage is TRBJ1-2; no firm D call. The V and J ends lost 11 bases and 6 bases respectively, with 16 bases between them. Germline CDR1 and CDR2: SGHTA and FQGNSA. This CDR3 has 12 residues. For the CDR3, the DNA is TGTGCCTCTTGGAGCTTTACCGATGGCTACACCTTC. Its protein is CASWSFTDGYTF.

The chain combines TRBV2 with TRBJ1-3; D perhaps matches TRBD1 (5 bases). In germline, CDR1 is SNHLY, CDR2 FYNNEI. CDR3 length: 16 amino acids. Trimming left V 6 bases short and J 0 bases short, with 15 bases between. The CDR3 nucleotides are TGTGCCAGCAGCGAAACCCCAAGGGGCTCTGGAAACACCATATATTTT. Protein sequence: CASSETPRGSGNTIYF.

On this clone itself: The junction differs from germline at one of its ends, possibly a read error. V usage is TRBV20-1 and J usage is TRBJ2-3; 11 nucleotides line up with TRBD2. The germline V gene has CDR1 DFQATT and CDR2 SNEGSKA (reference sequence). CDR3 length: 10 amino acids. The CDR3 DNA reads TGCAGTGCCTCGGGACTAGCGGTGGTCTTT. This sequence encodes CSASGLAVVF.